The 28 T cell receptor beta chains listed next were all sequenced from one sample in a study of regulatory T cells in long-lasting Graves disease. According to the study, TCR beta libraries were built with iRepertoire HTBI primers and CDR3-region Arm-PCR. TCRdb fed the multiplex PCR reads into MiXCR, producing one record per CDR3 protein. The data show approximately 400,000 distinct CDR3 sequences, with about 15% seen just once and approximately 15% held by the top ten. The time point was: newly diagnosed GD, antithyroid drugs for less than 3 months. The TCR library was made from RNA that had been extracted from PBMCs in TRIzol. This same sample was also part of a study on T cells in Graves' hyperthyroidism and ophthalmopathy.

Sequences were derived from peripheral blood mononuclear cells (PBMCs), sampled at new diagnosis, from a patient treated with antithyroid drugs. Receptor source: a young woman with Graves disease.

Of note for this clonotype: A much larger clone sits a single nucleotide away, making a read error possible. This CDR3 reads CAYLVGGAFF. CDR3 DNA sequence: TGTGCCTATCTGGTGGGTGGAGCTTTCTTT. The chain recombines TRBV30 with TRBJ1-1; D is uncertain. The CDR3 totals 10 residues. Trimming removed 7 bases from V and 10 bases from J, with 13 bases in between. Germline V gene sequence: CDR1 GTSNPN, CDR2 SVGIG (reference sequence).

This clonotype was counted a few times. The junction departs from the called germline gene at one end, perhaps through a read error. The V gene is TRBV27, the J gene TRBJ2-3; 7 nucleotides match TRBD2. The V gene's germline CDR1 is MNHEY and CDR2 SMNVEV (reference sequence). This CDR3 comprises 15 residues. CDR3 bases: TGTGCCAGCAGTTTTGGGAGCGGGACCACATATACGCAGTATTTT. This encodes CASSFGSGTTYTQYF.

On this clonotype: A read error may be the cause here, since a much bigger clone is one base away. The chain uses TRBV12-3 or TRBV12-4 and TRBJ1-3, with TRBD1 as a possible D gene (5 bases). The CDR3 is made up of 16 amino acids. The CDR3: CASSGVLPGFGNAIYF. In nucleotides, the CDR3 is TGTGCCAGCAGTGGAGTCCTCCCAGGGTTCGGAAACGCCATATATTTT.

This chain links TRBV20-1 with TRBJ2-1; 11 bases match TRBD2. This CDR3 is built from 16 residues. After removal of 6 bases from V and 10 bases from J, the junction contained 17 bases not matched to a gene. Germline CDR1 DFQATT, CDR2 SNEGSKA (reference sequence). Written as DNA, the CDR3 is TGCAGTGCCGCGCAGCAGCTAGCGGGAGGACTTGGCGAGCAGTTCTTC. It codes for CSAAQQLAGGLGEQFF.

The CDR3 region is CASSLGLAVYTGELFF. CDR3 bases: TGTGCCAGCAGCTTAGGGCTAGCGGTGTACACCGGGGAGCTGTTTTTT. V gene TRBV5-8 combines with J gene TRBJ2-2; the match to TRBD2 covers 7 bases. V shed 2 bases and J 3 bases; nucleotides not matched to a gene: 7. This CDR3 region has 16 residues. Per germline, CDR1 SGHTS and CDR2 YDEGEE.

About this clonotype itself: This may come from a read error, since a much larger clone is one base off. The chain recombines TRBV20-1 with TRBJ2-3, with D perhaps matching TRBD2 (6 bases). This CDR3 has 15 residues. Looked up from germline, CDR1 is DFQATT and CDR2 is SNEGSKA (reference sequence). This chain's CDR3 is CSALRERASTYTQYF. As DNA, the CDR3 is TGCAGTGCCCTCCGAGAGCGGGCTAGCACATATACGCAGTATTTT.

Here the CDR3 DNA reads TGTGCCAGCACCAGGACAGGTCCCACAGATACGCAGTATTTT. This gives the protein CASTRTGPTDTQYF. The genes are TRBV27 and TRBJ2-3; 7 bases align to TRBD1. Trimming removed 7 bases from V and 2 bases from J; junction bases left unmatched: 6. Germline CDR1 reads MNHEY; CDR2 reads SMNVEV (reference sequence). The CDR3 runs to 14 residues.

The chain couples TRBV5-1 to TRBJ1-1; D is unclear. The CDR3 totals 14 residues. Trimming took 4 bases from V and 0 from J, leaving 10 bases between them. The germline CDR1 and CDR2 sequences are SGHRS and YFSETQ. The CDR3 sequence is CASSNAGVNTEAFF. The CDR3 DNA reads TGCGCCAGCAGCAACGCGGGAGTGAACACTGAAGCTTTCTTT. The full variable domain, with the rest looked up from reference TRBV5-1 and TRBJ1-1, is KAGVTQTPRYLIKTRGQQVTLSCSPISGHRSVSWYQQTPGQGLQFLFEYFSETQRNKGNFPGRFSGRQFSNSRSEMNVSTLELGDSALYLCASSNAGVNTEAFFGQGTRLTVV.

This sequence joins TRBV6-2 or TRBV6-3 and TRBJ2-1, with D possibly matching TRBD2 (6 bases). CDR1 and CDR2 (germline): MNHEY, SVGEGT. The CDR3 has 14 residues. With 8 bases removed from V and 7 bases from J, the gap between germline ends came to 18 bases. The CDR3 DNA reads as TGTGCCAGCGCCACTAGCTTCCTAAGGAATGAGCAGTTCTTC. This sequence encodes CASATSFLRNEQFF.

This clonotype was recorded at least ten times. The rearrangement uses TRBV10-3 and TRBJ2-7, with D perhaps matching TRBD1 or TRBD2 (5 bases each). Trimming took 7 bases from V and 2 from J, leaving 9 bases between them. The CDR3 sequence is 12 residues long. Germline V gene sequence: CDR1 ENHRY, CDR2 SYGVKD. In nucleotides, the CDR3 is TGTGCCATCAAGGGGAGCGCCTACGAGCAGTACTTC. Encoded protein: CAIKGSAYEQYF.

This clonotype was picked up a small number of times. The chain is built from TRBV7-3 and TRBJ2-2; 9 bases map to TRBD2. V lost 5 bases, J lost 5 bases, and 15 bases stayed unmatched. The CDR3 runs to 18 residues. Looked up from germline, CDR1 is SGHTA and CDR2 is FQGTGA. The CDR3 sequence is CASSPKAGLAGLTGELFF. As DNA, the CDR3 is TGTGCCAGCAGCCCCAAGGCCGGGCTAGCGGGACTTACCGGGGAGCTGTTTTTT.

This clonotype was counted a few times. The rearrangement uses TRBV18 and TRBJ2-1; TRBD2 matches 13 bases. Germline assignment: CDR1 KGHSH and CDR2 LQKENI. Unmatched junction bases numbered 10, after V lost 3 bases and J lost 2 bases. The CDR3 spans 19 residues. CDR3 sequence (DNA): TGTGCCAGCTCACCTTCCGGGACTAGCGGGATAGGTACCTACAATGAGCAGTTCTTC. It codes for CASSPSGTSGIGTYNEQFF.

This clonotype showed up many times. The V call is TRBV20-1, the J call TRBJ2-1, with no clear D. Germline V gene sequence: CDR1 DFQATT, CDR2 SNEGSKA (reference sequence). V was pared by 1 base and J by 4 bases, with 14 bases between. This CDR3 is 15 amino acids long. The CDR3 region is CSARVQAKGYNEQFF. The CDR3 coding sequence is TGCAGTGCTAGAGTCCAAGCGAAGGGATACAATGAGCAGTTCTTC.

The V call is TRBV4-1, the J call TRBJ2-2, with 9 bases identical to TRBD2. The V segment lost 0 bases and the J segment 5 bases; nucleotides outside the gene matches: 25. Germline CDR1 MGHRA, CDR2 YSYEKL. CDR3 size: 23 residues. CDR3 sequence reads: CASSQDGQVASGTAPKGTGELFF. CDR3 DNA sequence: TGCGCCAGCAGCCAAGATGGGCAAGTGGCTAGCGGGACCGCCCCGAAGGGAACCGGGGAGCTGTTTTTT.

Many counts were recorded for this clonotype. CDR3 amino acids: CAWSVQAVYGYTF. DNA for the CDR3: TGTGCCTGGAGTGTACAGGCAGTCTATGGCTACACCTTC. The rearrangement joins TRBV30 to TRBJ1-2; D is perhaps TRBD1 (5 bases). Germline V CDR1 and CDR2: GTSNPN, SVGIG (reference sequence). V shed 0 bases and J shed 4 bases, with 9 bases lying between them. The CDR3 contains 13 residues.

This clonotype was detected ten times or more. This chain links TRBV12-3 or TRBV12-4 with TRBJ2-5, with 16 positions matching TRBD2. The CDR3 consists of 19 residues. With V trimmed by 6 bases and J by 1 base, 11 bases remained unmatched. CDR3 protein: CASSFPGLAGGHSQETQYF. The CDR3, as DNA: TGTGCCAGCAGCTTCCCGGGACTAGCGGGAGGGCATAGCCAAGAGACCCAGTACTTC.

V and J are TRBV19 and TRBJ1-6; the D is unclear. Germline V gives CDR1 LNHDA, CDR2 SQIVND (reference sequence). The CDR3 is 17 residues long. The V end lost 5 bases, the J end lost 5 bases, and 19 bases lay between the germline ends. CDR3 bases: TGTGCCAGTAGTCCTGACTTGGGAAGGGTGAATAATTCACCCCTCCACTTT. Encoded protein: CASSPDLGRVNNSPLHF.

This clonotype was recorded many times. The chain combines TRBV7-8 with TRBJ2-3; 9 bases are shared with TRBD1. The germline CDR1 and CDR2 sequences are SGHVS and FQNEAQ. This CDR3 region has 15 residues. The V segment lost 1 base and the J segment 6 bases; nucleotides outside the gene matches: 5. The CDR3, as DNA: TGTGCCAGCAGCTTAGACAGGGGGCCGAGGGATACGCAGTATTTT. Its protein product is CASSLDRGPRDTQYF. The variable domain in full, with the rest retrieved from reference TRBV7-8 and TRBJ2-3, is GAGVSQSPRYKVAKRGQDVALRCDPISGHVSLFWYQQALGQGPEFLTYFQNEAQLDKSGLPSDRFFAERPEGSVSTLKIQRTQQEDSAVYLCASSLDRGPRDTQYFGPGTRLTVL.

This clonotype was observed many times. The V gene is TRBV6-1, the J gene TRBJ2-7, with 9 bases matching TRBD1. The trim removed 5 bases at V and 9 bases at J, leaving 17 bases unmatched. CDR1 and CDR2 (germline): MNHNS, SASEGT. CDR3 size: 16 residues. CDR3: CASSQSAGQGLVGQYF. CDR3 in DNA: TGTGCCAGCAGTCAATCCGCCGGACAGGGGCTTGTCGGGCAGTACTTC.

This clonotype was observed a handful of times. The chain employs TRBV12-3 or TRBV12-4 and TRBJ1-3; D perhaps matches TRBD1 (6 bases). This CDR3 is built from 14 residues. Trimming removed 7 bases from V and 7 bases from J, with 17 bases in between. The CDR3: CASNPSGGRNTIYF. The CDR3 bases are TGTGCCAGCAATCCCTCCGGGGGGCGGAACACCATATATTTT.

This clonotype has more than one count but fewer than ten. Given a far larger clone just one base away, this is likely a sequencing read error. The J gene is TRBJ2-3, the V gene TRBV11-1; 7 nucleotides align to TRBD1. V trimming: 5 bases; J trimming: 3 bases; junction bases outside the gene matches: 2. Germline-derived CDR1 and CDR2 are SGHAT and FQDESV (reference sequence). CDR3 length: 13 amino acids. The CDR3 loop reads CASSQGQTDTQYF. CDR3 DNA sequence: TGTGCCAGCAGCCAGGGACAGACAGATACGCAGTATTTT.

This clonotype has a handful of counts. This chain joins TRBV30 and TRBJ2-1; D uncertain. This CDR3 comprises 12 residues. The germline V gene encodes CDR1 GTSNPN and CDR2 SVGIG (reference sequence). CDR3 amino acids: CVGLLSYNEQFF. The CDR3 nucleotides read TGTGTAGGCCTCCTCTCCTACAATGAGCAGTTCTTC.

The chain couples TRBV27 to TRBJ2-1, with 15 positions matching TRBD2. The CDR3 loop spans 17 amino acids. The trim removed 10 bases at V and 2 bases at J, leaving 9 bases unmatched. Germline lookup yields CDR1 MNHEY and CDR2 SMNVEV (reference sequence). CDR3 in amino acids: CATLGLAGGGPYNEQFF. DNA for the CDR3: TGTGCCACCTTGGGACTAGCGGGAGGAGGGCCCTACAATGAGCAGTTCTTC.

This clonotype came up many times. This chain uses TRBV20-1 with TRBJ2-7, with D possibly TRBD2 on 5 matching bases. Per germline, CDR1 DFQATT and CDR2 SNEGSKA (reference sequence). V dropped 6 bases and J dropped 1 base, with 13 bases sitting between them. The CDR3 spans 13 residues. The CDR3 loop reads CSARYEGSYEQYF. CDR3 nucleotides: TGCAGTGCCCGCTATGAGGGATCCTACGAGCAGTACTTC.

This clonotype showed up many times. The V gene is TRBV10-3, the J gene TRBJ2-1; TRBD2 matches 9 bases. The length of the CDR3 is 19 residues. Germline V gene sequence: CDR1 ENHRY, CDR2 SYGVKD. Unmatched junction bases numbered 15, after V lost 6 bases and J lost 0 bases. DNA for the CDR3: TGTGCCATCAGGCAGCCGGGACTAGCTGCATCCAGCTCCTACAATGAGCAGTTCTTC. Encoded protein: CAIRQPGLAASSSYNEQFF.

This clonotype was detected ten times or more. The junction shows a germline mismatch at one end, possibly a read error. The rearrangement uses TRBV5-8 and TRBJ2-1; D gene unclear. CDR3 size: 15 residues. Germline V gives CDR1 SGHTS, CDR2 YDEGEE. The CDR3 DNA reads TGTGCCAGCAGGTTGGTCGGGTTAGGCTACAATGAGCAGTTCTTC. Translating it yields CASRLVGLGYNEQFF. Complete variable domain (other parts from reference TRBV5-8 and TRBJ2-1): EAGVTQSPTHLIKTRGQQATLRCSPISGHTSVYWYQQALGLGLQFLLWYDEGEERNRGNFPPRFSGRQFPNYSSELNVNALELEDSALYLCASRLVGLGYNEQFFGPGTRLTVL.

This clonotype was counted ten times or more. The chain couples TRBV11-2 to TRBJ2-7; D is ambiguous. Germline assignment: CDR1 SGHAT and CDR2 FQNNGV. The CDR3 extends over 11 amino acids. Trimming pared 5 bases from V and 7 bases from J, leaving 9 bases between. CDR3 residues: CASSLVGEQYF. As DNA, the CDR3 is TGTGCCAGCAGCCTCGTGGGGGAGCAGTACTTC.

This clonotype appeared a single time. V and J are TRBV11-2 and TRBJ2-3; D is ambiguous. Trimming stripped 6 bases from V and 0 bases from J, with 13 bases between. Germline V gene data show CDR1 as SGHAT and CDR2 as FQNNGV. The CDR3 runs to 15 residues. This CDR3 is CASSHLGFSTDTQYF. The CDR3 region has the DNA TGTGCCAGCAGTCACTTAGGTTTTAGCACAGATACGCAGTATTTT. Complete variable domain (other parts from reference TRBV11-2 and TRBJ2-3): EAGVAQSPRYKIIEKRQSVAFWCNPISGHATLYWYQQILGQGPKLLIQFQNNGVVDDSQLPKDRFSAERLKGVDSTLKIQPAKLEDSAVYLCASSHLGFSTDTQYFGPGTRLTVL.